This section outlines one TCR beta chain sequence together with its context. Original handling: Estimated nucleated cell counts came from reference gene primer amplification. Generated by immunoSEQ multiplex PCR, the TCRdb table keeps only in-frame clones and is missing some. V and J calls and clone size are copied from that table; D and trimming were computed from the DNA. The table lists roughly 91,000 clones, roughly 84% of them singletons. CDR1 and CDR2 (germline): MDHEN, SYDVKM. The CDR3 runs 16 residues. V lost 6 bases to trimming and J lost 10 bases; unmatched junction nucleotides: 16. This specimen comes from a study of blood T cell repertoires in COVID-19.

Sequenced sample: peripheral blood. J is TRBJ1-4 and V is TRBV28, with TRBD1 matching over 8 bases. This clonotype was obtained from a man between 65 and 85 years old with active or convalescent COVID-19. The CDR3 nucleotides read TGTGCCAGCAGGGATCCGAACTCAGGGGGCGGGCGAAAACTGTTTTTT. Amino acid sequence: CASRDPNSGGGRKLFF.